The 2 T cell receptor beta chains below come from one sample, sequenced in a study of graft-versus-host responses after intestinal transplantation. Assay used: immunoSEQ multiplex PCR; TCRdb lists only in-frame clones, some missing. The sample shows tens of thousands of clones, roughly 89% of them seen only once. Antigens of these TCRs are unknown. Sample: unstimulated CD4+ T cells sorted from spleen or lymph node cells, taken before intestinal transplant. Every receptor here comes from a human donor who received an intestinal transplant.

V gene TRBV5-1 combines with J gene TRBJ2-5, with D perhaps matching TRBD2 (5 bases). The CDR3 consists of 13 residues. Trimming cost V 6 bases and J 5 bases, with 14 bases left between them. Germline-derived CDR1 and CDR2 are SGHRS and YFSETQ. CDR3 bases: TGCGCCAGCATGAAAGGGAGTGGGGAGACCCAGTACTTC. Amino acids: CASMKGSGETQYF.

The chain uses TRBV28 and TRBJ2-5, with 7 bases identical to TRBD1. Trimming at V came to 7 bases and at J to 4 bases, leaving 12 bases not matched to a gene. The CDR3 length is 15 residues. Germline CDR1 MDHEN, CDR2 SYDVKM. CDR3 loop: CASIGTVNPIETQYF. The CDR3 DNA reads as TGTGCCAGCATCGGGACAGTCAACCCGATAGAGACCCAGTACTTC.